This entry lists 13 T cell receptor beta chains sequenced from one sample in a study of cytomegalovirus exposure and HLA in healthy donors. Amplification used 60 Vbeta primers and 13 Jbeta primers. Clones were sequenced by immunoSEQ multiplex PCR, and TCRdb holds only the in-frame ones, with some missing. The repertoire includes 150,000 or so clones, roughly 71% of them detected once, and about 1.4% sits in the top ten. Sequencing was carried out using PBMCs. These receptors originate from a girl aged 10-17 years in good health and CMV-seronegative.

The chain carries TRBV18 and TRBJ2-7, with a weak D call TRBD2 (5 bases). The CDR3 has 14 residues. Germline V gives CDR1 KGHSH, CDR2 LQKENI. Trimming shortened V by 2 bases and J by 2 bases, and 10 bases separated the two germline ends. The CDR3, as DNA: TGTGCCAGCTCACCAGTGACGGGGACCTACGAGCAGTACTTC. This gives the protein CASSPVTGTYEQYF.

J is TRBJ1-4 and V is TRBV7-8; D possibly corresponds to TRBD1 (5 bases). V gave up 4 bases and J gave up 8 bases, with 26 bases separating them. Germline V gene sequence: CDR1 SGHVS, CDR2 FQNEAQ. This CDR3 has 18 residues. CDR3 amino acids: CASSSQSLRQILGEKLFF. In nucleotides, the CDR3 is TGTGCCAGCAGCTCTCAATCGCTCCGACAGATCTTAGGAGAAAAACTGTTTTTT.

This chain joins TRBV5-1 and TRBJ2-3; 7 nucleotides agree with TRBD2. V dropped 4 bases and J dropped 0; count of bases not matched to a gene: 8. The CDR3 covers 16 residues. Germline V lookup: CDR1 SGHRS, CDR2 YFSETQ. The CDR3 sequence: CASSIERGLSTDTQYF. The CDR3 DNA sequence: TGCGCCAGCAGCATAGAGCGGGGTCTTAGCACAGATACGCAGTATTTT.

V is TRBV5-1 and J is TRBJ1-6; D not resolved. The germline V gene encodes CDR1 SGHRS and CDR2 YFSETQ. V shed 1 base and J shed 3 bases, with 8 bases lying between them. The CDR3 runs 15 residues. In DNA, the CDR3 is TGCGCCAGCAGCTTGCAGCTAGACTATAATTCACCCCTCCACTTT. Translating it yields CASSLQLDYNSPLHF.

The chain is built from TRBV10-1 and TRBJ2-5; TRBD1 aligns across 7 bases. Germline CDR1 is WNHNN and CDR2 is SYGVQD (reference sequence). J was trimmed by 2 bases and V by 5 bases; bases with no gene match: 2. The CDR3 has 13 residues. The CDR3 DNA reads TGCGCCAGCAGTAAGGGACAGCAAGAGACCCAGTACTTC. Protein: CASSKGQQETQYF.

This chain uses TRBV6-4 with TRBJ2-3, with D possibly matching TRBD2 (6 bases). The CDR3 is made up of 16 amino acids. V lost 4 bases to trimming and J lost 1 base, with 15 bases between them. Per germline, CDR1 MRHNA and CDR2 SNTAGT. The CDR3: CASSGQEGAGTDTQYF. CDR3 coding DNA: TGTGCCAGCAGTGGTCAGGAGGGTGCGGGCACAGATACGCAGTATTTT.

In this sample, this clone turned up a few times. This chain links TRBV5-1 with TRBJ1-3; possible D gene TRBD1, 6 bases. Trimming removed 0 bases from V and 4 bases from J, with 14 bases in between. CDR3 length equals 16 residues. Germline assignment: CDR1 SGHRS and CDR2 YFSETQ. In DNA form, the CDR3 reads TGCGCCAGCAGCTTGGCGGGGGGCGCGCGGGGAAACACCATATATTTT. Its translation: CASSLAGGARGNTIYF.

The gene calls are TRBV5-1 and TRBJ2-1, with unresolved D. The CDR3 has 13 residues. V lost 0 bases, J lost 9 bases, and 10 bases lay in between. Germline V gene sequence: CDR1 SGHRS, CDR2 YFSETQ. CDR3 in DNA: TGCGCCAGCAGCTTGGCGAGGAACCCTGAGCAGTTCTTC. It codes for CASSLARNPEQFF. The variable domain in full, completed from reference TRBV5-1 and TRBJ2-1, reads KAGVTQTPRYLIKTRGQQVTLSCSPISGHRSVSWYQQTPGQGLQFLFEYFSETQRNKGNFPGRFSGRQFSNSRSEMNVSTLELGDSALYLCASSLARNPEQFFGPGTRLTVL.

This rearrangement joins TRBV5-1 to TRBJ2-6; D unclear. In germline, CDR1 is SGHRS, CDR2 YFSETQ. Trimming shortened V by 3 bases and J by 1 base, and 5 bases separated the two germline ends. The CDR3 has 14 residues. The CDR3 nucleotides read TGCGCCAGCAGCTCACATTCTGGGGCCAACGTCCTGACTTTC. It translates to CASSSHSGANVLTF.

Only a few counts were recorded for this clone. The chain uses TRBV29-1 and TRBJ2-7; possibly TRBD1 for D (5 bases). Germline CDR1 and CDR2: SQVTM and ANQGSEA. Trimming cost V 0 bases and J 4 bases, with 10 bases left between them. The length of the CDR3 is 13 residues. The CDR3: CSVEERGSYEQYF. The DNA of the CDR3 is TGCAGCGTTGAAGAAAGGGGTTCTTACGAGCAGTACTTC.

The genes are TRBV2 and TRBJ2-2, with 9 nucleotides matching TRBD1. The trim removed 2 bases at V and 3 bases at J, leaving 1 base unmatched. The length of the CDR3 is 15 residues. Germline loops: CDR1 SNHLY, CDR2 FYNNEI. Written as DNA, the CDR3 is TGTGCCAGCAGTGAATGGACAGGGGACACCGGGGAGCTGTTTTTT. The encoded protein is CASSEWTGDTGELFF.

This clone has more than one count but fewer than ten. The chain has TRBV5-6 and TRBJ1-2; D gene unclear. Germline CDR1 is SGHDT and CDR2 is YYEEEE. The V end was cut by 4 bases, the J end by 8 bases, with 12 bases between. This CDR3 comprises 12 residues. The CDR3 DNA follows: TGTGCCAGCAGCCCGGTTGGTAGCGGCTACACCTTC. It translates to CASSPVGSGYTF.

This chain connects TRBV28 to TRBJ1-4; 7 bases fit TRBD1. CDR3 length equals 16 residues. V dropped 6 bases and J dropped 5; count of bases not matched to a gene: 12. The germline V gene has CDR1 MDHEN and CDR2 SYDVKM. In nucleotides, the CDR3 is TGTGCCAGCAGGGATCGTACAGGGGTTAAGAATGAAAAACTGTTTTTT. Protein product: CASRDRTGVKNEKLFF. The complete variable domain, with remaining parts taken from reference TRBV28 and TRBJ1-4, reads DVKVTQSSRYLVKRTGEKVFLECVQDMDHENMFWYRQDPGLGLRLIYFSYDVKMKEKGDIPEGYSVSREKKERFSLILESASTNQTSMYLCASRDRTGVKNEKLFFGSGTQLSVL.